This T cell receptor (beta chain) was captured by sequencing in a study of human T cells and chemical hapten exposure. Study information: TCR yields per sample varied, mainly owing to small pooled library volume differences. Findings and caveats of the study: With DPC sensitization, TCRs exceeding 1 in 1000 frequency showed no change.

The J segment lost 0 bases and the V segment lost 5 bases, leaving 9 bases of the junction unmatched. The CDR3 spans 17 residues. CDR1 is SEHNR and CDR2 is FQNEAQ in the germline V gene (reference sequence). From whole blood left unfractionated, total RNA was extracted. This clonotype was seen repeatedly, ten times or more. As yet, its antigen is unknown. The library tagged each cDNA molecule with unique molecular identifiers. As handled by the study authors: TCRs per sample had a median of around 98,000 and ranged from 23,224 to 690,600. One entry per CDR3 protein results from TCRdb running MiXCR on the 5' RACE reads. What appears here as the V and J calls and clone size reflects TCRdb's work, not the paper's. The sample carries about 81,000 distinct CDR3 sequences, roughly 8.4% recorded once.

V usage is TRBV7-9 and J usage is TRBJ1-3, with TRBD1 identical over 8 bases. The TCR originated in a male donor in good health. CDR3 protein: CASSPGTGGFSGNTIYF. In DNA form, the CDR3 reads TGTGCCAGCAGCCCTGGGACAGGAGGATTCTCTGGAAACACCATATATTTT.